In this sample, the clone carrying this TCR beta chain turned up a few times. CDR1 is MNHEY, CDR2 SVGEGT, per germline. Deletions cut 5 bases from V and 1 base from J, with 3 bases between. The CDR3 has 12 amino acids. This specimen comes from a study of blood T cell repertoires in COVID-19. TCRdb's copy holds only in-frame clones and misses some; the assay was immunoSEQ multiplex PCR. Counted here are some 300,000 clones, around 92% occurring once; the ten biggest clones make up approximately 1.8%. The sample taken for sequencing was peripheral blood. The clonotype comes from a woman aged 25 to 39 with COVID-19, enrolled during active disease. The chain employs TRBV6-2 or TRBV6-3 and TRBJ1-5; D unresolved. CDR3 region: CASSVSNQPQHF. CDR3 bases: TGTGCCAGCAGTGTAAGCAATCAGCCCCAGCATTTT.